The sequence of this TCR beta chain was determined in a study of T-cell reconstitution after alpha-beta-depleted transplantation in children. Points from the study as a whole: It was newly produced T cells that mostly accounted for T-cell counts and diversity one year after transplant. Reported findings indicate that, about two months after transplant, alpha-beta T cells came from several hundred expanded clones, which were derived from non-depleted graft cells. Day-60 TCRbeta diversity that was high in some patients was derived from surviving recipient T cells and thymic progenitors.

Preparing the TCRbeta library involved the use of unique molecular identifiers. TCRdb reanalysed the PCR reads using MiXCR and keeps one entry per CDR3 protein. Among around 450,000 distinct CDR3 sequences listed, around 46% were seen once. Comment on this clonotype: Its antigen is still unknown.

The CDR3 spans 14 residues. The germline CDR1 and CDR2 sequences are DFQATT and SNEGSKA (reference sequence). Trimming took off 5 bases at V and 3 bases at J, with 14 bases between the two ends. The chain joins TRBV20-1 to TRBJ2-1; a possible D gene is TRBD2 (5 bases). Sequenced material: PBMCs, taken before TCRalphabeta/CD19-depleted stem cell transplant. This sequence originates from a girl aged 2-10 years with aplastic anemia, due to receive a stem cell transplant. CDR3 DNA sequence: TGCAGTGCTTCGACTACAAAGGGCTACAATGAGCAGTTCTTC. Translated, it gives CSASTTKGYNEQFF.